The rows below give T cell receptor beta chains drawn from one sample of a study of cytomegalovirus exposure and HLA in healthy donors. Assay used: immunoSEQ multiplex PCR; TCRdb lists only in-frame clones, some missing. The sample consists of some 94,000 clones, about 78% of them appearing once. The source material was PBMCs. The receptor set was obtained from a man aged 40-50 years in good health and CMV-seronegative. Both conserved end residues are part of each CDR3. The order of the fields is V gene, clone size, J gene, D gene, CDR3 DNA, CDR3 protein. A D gene is named only where the DNA matches it firmly. Clone size, where shown, is once, few, many, or a class for clones that have expanded.

>TRBV11-2|few|TRBJ1-2|.
TGTGCCAGCAGCTTAGTCCAGGGTCTGTGGGGCTACACCTTC
CASSLVQGLWGYTF
>TRBV2|.|TRBJ1-1|.
TGTGCCAGCAGCACCGACGGGGAGAACACTGAAGCTTTCTTT
CASSTDGENTEAFF
>TRBV28|.|TRBJ2-7|TRBD1
TGTGCCAGCAGTTCTCAGGGGGCGCTTGACGAGCAGTACTTC
CASSSQGALDEQYF
>TRBV14|once|TRBJ1-3|.
TGTGCCAGCAGCCCCTTCCGTCCAGGGACTGGAAACACCATATATTTT
CASSPFRPGTGNTIYF
>TRBV6-6|once|TRBJ2-7|.
TGTGCCAGCAGTTACTCGCAGGGCTCCTACGAGCAGTACTTC
CASSYSQGSYEQYF
>TRBV6-4|.|TRBJ2-3|TRBD2
TGTGCCAGCAGTGACGGGACTAGCGGGGCAGATACGCAGTATTTT
CASSDGTSGADTQYF
>TRBV11-2|.|TRBJ2-7|.
TGTGCCAGCAGCCTTCTCGAGGGTTTCGAGTCCTACGAGCAGTACTTC
CASSLLEGFESYEQYF
>TRBV19|.|TRBJ2-1|.
TGTGCCAGTAGTATGACCTGGCGGGGTTACAATGAGCAGTTCTTC
CASSMTWRGYNEQFF
>TRBV6-5|once|TRBJ2-7|.
TGTGCCAGCAGTCTAGACAGCTACTCCTACGAGCAGTACTTC
CASSLDSYSYEQYF
>TRBV5-1|.|TRBJ2-5|TRBD1
TGCGCCAGCAGCGGGCAGGGGGAGTACCAAGAGACCCAGTACTTC
CASSGQGEYQETQYF
>TRBV19|.|TRBJ1-1|TRBD1
TGTGCCAGTAGTCGTCCCGGGACAGGGAACTCCGGGCAGAACACTGAAGCTTTCTTT
CASSRPGTGNSGQNTEAFF
>TRBV28|.|TRBJ1-6|.
TGTGCCAGCAGTTTATTGGGGGGCTCCTATAATTCACCCCTCCACTTT
CASSLLGGSYNSPLHF
>TRBV10-3|.|TRBJ1-2|TRBD1
TGTGCCATCAGTGAGTCTGTTGGACAGGACTATGGCTACACCTTC
CAISESVGQDYGYTF
>TRBV7-8|few|TRBJ2-7|.
TGTGCCAGCAGCTCACGATTCGGGGACTACGAGCAGTACTTC
CASSSRFGDYEQYF
>TRBV5-4|once|TRBJ2-5|.
TGTGCCAGCAGCTCTGGCGGGACAGCACAAGAGACCCAGTACTTC
CASSSGGTAQETQYF
>TRBV25-1|few|TRBJ1-6|.
TGTGCCAGCAGTGATACGGGGAGCTCCTATAATTCACCCCTCCACTTT
CASSDTGSSYNSPLHF
>TRBV5-4|.|TRBJ2-1|TRBD2
TGTGCCAGCAGCCACCGACTAGCGGGAGTATACAATGAGCAGTTCTTC
CASSHRLAGVYNEQFF
>TRBV25-1|.|TRBJ2-1|.
TGTGCCAGCAGTGAGCCGGGGGATTACAATGAGCAGTTCTTC
CASSEPGDYNEQFF
>TRBV30|.|TRBJ2-1|.
TGTGCCTGGGGTTCGGCGGGGTCCTACAATGAGCAGTTCTTC
CAWGSAGSYNEQFF
>TRBV30|.|TRBJ2-7|TRBD1
TGTGCCTGGAGTCATGGACAGGGGCTCTACGAGCAGTACTTC
CAWSHGQGLYEQYF
>TRBV11-2|.|TRBJ2-1|.
TGTGCCAGCAGCCAACCGGCGGGACTCAATGAGCAGTTCTTC
CASSQPAGLNEQFF
>TRBV28|.|TRBJ1-2|.
TGTGCCAGCAGTTTAGGGGCGAGCTATGGCTACACCTTC
CASSLGASYGYTF
>TRBV5-4|once|TRBJ1-1|.
TGTGCCAGCAGCCGTAAACAGGGCGACACTGAAGCTTTCTTT
CASSRKQGDTEAFF
>TRBV7-2|.|TRBJ1-1|.
TGTGCCAGCAGTGTAAACACTGAAGCTTTCTTT
CASSVNTEAFF
>TRBV19|.|TRBJ1-2|TRBD1
TGTGCCAGTGGGACAGGGGACTATGGCTACACCTTC
CASGTGDYGYTF
>TRBV2|.|TRBJ2-5|TRBD1
TGTGCCACCAGGGGACAGGGAGAGACCCAGTACTTC
CATRGQGETQYF
>TRBV2|.|TRBJ2-6|.
TGTGCCAGCAGTGACCCCCCCAGGGGCAGTGGGGCCAACGTCCTGACTTTC
CASSDPPRGSGANVLTF
>TRBV28|few|TRBJ1-1|TRBD1
TGTGCCAGCAGTTCAACCGGGACAGAAAAAGCTTTCTTT
CASSSTGTEKAFF
>TRBV11-2|.|TRBJ2-5|TRBD1
TGTGCCAGCAGCTTACGCGGACAGGGCCTGGGAGAGACCCAGTACTTC
CASSLRGQGLGETQYF
>TRBV7-6|.|TRBJ1-1|TRBD1
TGTGCCAGCAGCTTAGGGACAGGTATGAACACTGAAGCTTTCTTT
CASSLGTGMNTEAFF
>TRBV10-3|.|TRBJ1-5|TRBD1
TGTGCCATGGCCCCGGGACAGGGTCAGCCCCAGCATTTT
CAMAPGQGQPQHF
>TRBV2|few|TRBJ1-6|TRBD1
TGTGCCAGCAGAGGGACAGAGTTTAATTCACCCCTCCACTTT
CASRGTEFNSPLHF
>TRBV6-5|.|TRBJ2-5|.
TGTGCCAGCAGTCAGGCCGGAGGCGTACAGACCCAGTACTTC
CASSQAGGVQTQYF